A selection of T cell receptor beta chains follows, all from one sample in a study of blood T cells in healthy people across ages. MiXCR was run by TCRdb on the 5' RACE reads, yielding one entry per CDR3 protein. The repertoire holds roughly 1.4 million distinct CDR3 sequences, 45% to 70% seen once, with over 6.5% in the top ten. Material for sequencing was blood. The receptors derive from a man aged 18 to 30 in good health. The CDR3 runs from the conserved cysteine through the conserved F or W. The D gene is left open where the match is weak. The size field is filled for only some rows; it gives once, few, many or a size class.

cdr3_nt: TGTGCCAGCAGCTTAGGGGCAGTTACTGAGCAGTTCTTC
cdr3_aa: CASSLGAVTEQFF
j_call: TRBJ2-1
clone_size: -
v_call: TRBV11-3
d_call: -
cdr3_length: 13

cdr3_nt: TGTGCCAGCAAGTCCGCCGAGCCCCAGCATTTT
cdr3_aa: CASKSAEPQHF
j_call: TRBJ1-5
clone_size: -
v_call: TRBV2
d_call: -
cdr3_length: 11

cdr3_nt: TGTGCCAGCAGTTACATCCCGGGAGCCTATGGCTACACCTTC
cdr3_aa: CASSYIPGAYGYTF
j_call: TRBJ1-2
clone_size: -
v_call: TRBV6-5
d_call: -
cdr3_length: 14

cdr3_nt: TGTGCCAGCAGTGAAAGGACAAGCAGCAATGAACAGTTCTTC
cdr3_aa: CASSERTSSNEQFF
j_call: TRBJ2-1
clone_size: -
v_call: TRBV25-1
d_call: -
cdr3_length: 14

cdr3_nt: TGCAGCGCAGGGGGGTTATTCGATGAGCAGTTCTTC
cdr3_aa: CSAGGLFDEQFF
j_call: TRBJ2-1
clone_size: few
v_call: TRBV29-1
d_call: -
cdr3_length: 12

cdr3_nt: TGTGCCAGCAGCTTCTCCGCCGCTGAGCAGTTCTTC
cdr3_aa: CASSFSAAEQFF
j_call: TRBJ2-1
clone_size: few
v_call: TRBV7-9
d_call: -
cdr3_length: 12

cdr3_nt: TGTGCCAGCAGCCTAGACAGCGACATAGTGGGCTACACCTTC
cdr3_aa: CASSLDSDIVGYTF
j_call: TRBJ1-2
clone_size: many
v_call: TRBV7-9
d_call: -
cdr3_length: 14

cdr3_nt: TGTGCCAGCAGTTACATGGGCGAGCAGTACTTC
cdr3_aa: CASSYMGEQYF
j_call: TRBJ2-7
clone_size: -
v_call: TRBV6-5
d_call: -
cdr3_length: 11

cdr3_nt: TGTGCCAGCAGCCAAGCCGGGGGCGGCTATGAGCAGTTCTTC
cdr3_aa: CASSQAGGGYEQFF
j_call: TRBJ2-1
clone_size: -
v_call: TRBV4-2
d_call: -
cdr3_length: 14

cdr3_nt: TGTGCCAGCAGCTTCTCCGACAGGGGGCCCGGGGAGCTGTTTTTT
cdr3_aa: CASSFSDRGPGELFF
j_call: TRBJ2-2
clone_size: -
v_call: TRBV7-9
d_call: TRBD1
cdr3_length: 15

cdr3_nt: TGCGCCAGCAGCCAGACCGGGACTGAGTACGAGCAGTACTTC
cdr3_aa: CASSQTGTEYEQYF
j_call: TRBJ2-7
clone_size: -
v_call: TRBV4-3
d_call: -
cdr3_length: 14

cdr3_nt: TGTGCCATCAGTCTCTCGCAGGGTACTAGCACTGAAGCTTTCTTT
cdr3_aa: CAISLSQGTSTEAFF
j_call: TRBJ1-1
clone_size: -
v_call: TRBV10-3
d_call: -
cdr3_length: 15

cdr3_nt: TGTGCCAGCAGCTTAGTAGGGTCGAACATTCAGTACTTC
cdr3_aa: CASSLVGSNIQYF
j_call: TRBJ2-4
clone_size: -
v_call: TRBV7-2
d_call: -
cdr3_length: 13

cdr3_nt: TGTGCCAGCAGCAGTAGCGGGAGAGGCTATGAGCAGTTCTTC
cdr3_aa: CASSSSGRGYEQFF
j_call: TRBJ2-1
clone_size: -
v_call: TRBV7-2
d_call: TRBD2
cdr3_length: 14

cdr3_nt: TGCAGTGCTTCCCTAGGGGGGGTCGGAGAGACCCAGTACTTC
cdr3_aa: CSASLGGVGETQYF
j_call: TRBJ2-5
clone_size: -
v_call: TRBV20-1
d_call: -
cdr3_length: 14